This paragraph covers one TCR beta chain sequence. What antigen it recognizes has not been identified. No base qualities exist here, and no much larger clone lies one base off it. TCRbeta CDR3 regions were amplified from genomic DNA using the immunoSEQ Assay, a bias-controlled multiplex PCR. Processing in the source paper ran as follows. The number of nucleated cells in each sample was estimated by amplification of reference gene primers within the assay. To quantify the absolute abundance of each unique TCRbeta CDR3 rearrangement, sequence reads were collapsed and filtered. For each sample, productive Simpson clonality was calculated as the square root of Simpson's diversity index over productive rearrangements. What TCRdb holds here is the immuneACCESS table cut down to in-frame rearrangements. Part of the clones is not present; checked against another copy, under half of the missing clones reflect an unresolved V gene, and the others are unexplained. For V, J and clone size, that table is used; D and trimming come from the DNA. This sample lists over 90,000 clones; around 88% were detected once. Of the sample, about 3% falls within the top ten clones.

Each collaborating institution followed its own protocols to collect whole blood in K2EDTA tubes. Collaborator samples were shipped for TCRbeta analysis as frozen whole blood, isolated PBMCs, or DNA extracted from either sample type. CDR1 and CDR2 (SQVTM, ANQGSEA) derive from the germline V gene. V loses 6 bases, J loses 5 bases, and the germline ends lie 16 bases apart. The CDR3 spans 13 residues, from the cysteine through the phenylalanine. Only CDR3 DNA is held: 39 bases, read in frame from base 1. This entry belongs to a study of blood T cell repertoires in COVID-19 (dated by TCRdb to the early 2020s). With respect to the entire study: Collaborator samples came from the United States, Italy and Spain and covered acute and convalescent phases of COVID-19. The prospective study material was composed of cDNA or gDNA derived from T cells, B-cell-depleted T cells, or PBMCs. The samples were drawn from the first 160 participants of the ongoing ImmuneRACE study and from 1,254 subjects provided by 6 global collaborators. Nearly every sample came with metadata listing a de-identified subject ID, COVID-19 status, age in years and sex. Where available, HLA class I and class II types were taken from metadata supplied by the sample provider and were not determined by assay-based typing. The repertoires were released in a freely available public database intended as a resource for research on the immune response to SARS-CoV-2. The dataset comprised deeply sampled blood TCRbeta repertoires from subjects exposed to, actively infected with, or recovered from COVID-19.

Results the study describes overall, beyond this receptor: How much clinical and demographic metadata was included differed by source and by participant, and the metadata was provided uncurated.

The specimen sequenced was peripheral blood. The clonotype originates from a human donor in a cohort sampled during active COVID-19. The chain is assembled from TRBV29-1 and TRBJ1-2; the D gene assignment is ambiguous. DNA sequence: TGCAGCGTAACATCCAACGGGGTTTATGGCTACACCTTC. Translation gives CSVTSNGVYGYTF.